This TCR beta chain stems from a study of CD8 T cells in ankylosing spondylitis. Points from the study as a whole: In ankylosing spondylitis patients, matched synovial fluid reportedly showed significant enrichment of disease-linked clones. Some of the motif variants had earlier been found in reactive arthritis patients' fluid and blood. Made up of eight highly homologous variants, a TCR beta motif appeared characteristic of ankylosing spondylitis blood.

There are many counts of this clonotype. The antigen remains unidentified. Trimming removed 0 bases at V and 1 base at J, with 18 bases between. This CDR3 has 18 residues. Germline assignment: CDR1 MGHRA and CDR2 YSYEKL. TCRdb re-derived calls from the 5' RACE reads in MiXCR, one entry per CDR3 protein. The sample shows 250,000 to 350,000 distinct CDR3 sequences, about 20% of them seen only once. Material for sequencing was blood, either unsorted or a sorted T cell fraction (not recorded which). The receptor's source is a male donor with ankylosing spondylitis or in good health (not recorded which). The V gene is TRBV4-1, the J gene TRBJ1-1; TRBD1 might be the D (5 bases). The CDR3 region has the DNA TGCGCCAGCAGCCAAGATATGGGGGGAAGTGCCGGGAACACTGAAGCTTTCTTT. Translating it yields CASSQDMGGSAGNTEAFF.